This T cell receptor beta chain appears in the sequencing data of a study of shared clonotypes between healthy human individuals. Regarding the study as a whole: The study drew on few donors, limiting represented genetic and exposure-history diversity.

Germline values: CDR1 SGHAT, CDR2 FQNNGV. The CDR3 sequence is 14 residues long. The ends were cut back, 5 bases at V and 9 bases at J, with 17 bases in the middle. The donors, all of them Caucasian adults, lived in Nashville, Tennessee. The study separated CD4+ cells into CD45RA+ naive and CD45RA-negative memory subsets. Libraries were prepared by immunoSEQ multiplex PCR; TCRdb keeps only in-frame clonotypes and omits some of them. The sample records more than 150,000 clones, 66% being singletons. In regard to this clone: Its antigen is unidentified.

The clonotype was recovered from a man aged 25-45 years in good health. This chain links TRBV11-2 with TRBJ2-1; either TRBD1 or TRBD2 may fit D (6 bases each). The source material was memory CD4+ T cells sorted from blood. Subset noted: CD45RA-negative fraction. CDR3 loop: CASSPEWGRGEQFF. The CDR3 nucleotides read TGTGCCAGCAGCCCTGAGTGGGGGCGGGGTGAGCAGTTCTTC.